The next 27 T cell receptor beta chains were all read from a single sample in a study of CD8 T cells in Susac syndrome. cDNA came from about 0.5 to 1 ug RNA primed by random hexamers. TCRdb reprocessed the immunoSEQ multiplex PCR reads via MiXCR and lists one record per CDR3 protein. The repertoire consists of roughly 200,000 distinct CDR3 sequences, with 85% to 95% occurring once and the leading ten covering 0.15% to 0.2%. Sequenced material: CD8+ T cells from PBMCs. The receptors originated from a human donor with multiple sclerosis.

The CDR3 region is CASSQPGQPYEQYF. In DNA form, the CDR3 reads TGTGCCAGCAGCCAACCGGGACAGCCCTACGAGCAGTACTTC. The J gene is TRBJ2-7, the V gene TRBV14, with 7 positions matching TRBD1. CDR3 size: 14 residues. From germline, CDR1 is SGHDN and CDR2 FVKESK. With V trimmed by 2 bases and J by 2 bases, 3 bases remained unmatched.

This clonotype was seen a few times. V is TRBV28 and J is TRBJ2-7, with a weak D call TRBD1 (6 bases). Trimming cost V 8 bases and J 0 bases, with 14 bases left between them. The germline V gene encodes CDR1 MDHEN and CDR2 SYDVKM. The CDR3 has 14 residues. The CDR3 here is CASGGGPSSYEQYF. CDR3 nucleotides: TGTGCCAGCGGGGGCGGACCAAGCTCCTACGAGCAGTACTTC.

The chain joins TRBV12-3 or TRBV12-4 to TRBJ2-2; D perhaps matches TRBD1 (6 bases). The germline V and J ends were trimmed by 5 bases and 6 bases, with 13 bases remaining between them. This CDR3 is 14 amino acids long. CDR3 nucleotides: TGTGCCAGCAGTCTCGGACAGTGGGCCGGGGAGCTGTTTTTT. It encodes CASSLGQWAGELFF.

This clonotype has only one observation. The chain uses TRBV15 and TRBJ1-5; possible D gene TRBD1, 6 bases. The CDR3 spans 15 residues. Germline-derived CDR1 and CDR2 are LNHNV and YYDKDF (reference sequence). Trimming pared 0 bases from V and 6 bases from J, leaving 12 bases between. The CDR3 nucleotides are TGTGCCACCAGCAGAGAAGAGACAGGTTTTCAGCCCCAGCATTTT. Translating it yields CATSREETGFQPQHF. The entire variable domain, with the rest obtained from reference TRBV15 and TRBJ1-5, is as follows: DAMVIQNPRYQVTQFGKPVTLSCSQTLNHNVMYWYQQKSSQAPKLLFHYYDKDFNNEADTPDNFQSRRPNTSFCFLDIRSPGLGDTAMYLCATSREETGFQPQHFGDGTRLSIL.

The V and J genes are TRBV11-2 and TRBJ1-2; D might be TRBD1 (5 bases). This CDR3 has 15 residues. V dropped 1 base and J dropped 3 bases, with 12 bases sitting between them. CDR1 is SGHAT, CDR2 FQNNGV, per germline. For the CDR3, the DNA is TGTGCCAGCAGCTTAGTTGGCAGGGCGGACTATGGCTACACCTTC. Translating it yields CASSLVGRADYGYTF.

The V gene is TRBV20-1, the J gene TRBJ2-7, with D hard to call. Germline CDR1 is DFQATT and CDR2 is SNEGSKA (reference sequence). There are 14 residues in the CDR3. Trimming cost V 2 bases and J 0 bases, with 11 bases left between them. In DNA, the CDR3 is TGCAGTGCTAGACCGGCAGTGAGCTCCTACGAGCAGTACTTC. Its protein is CSARPAVSSYEQYF.

The V gene is TRBV20-1, the J gene TRBJ2-1, with 9 bases lining up with TRBD2. Trimming cost V 6 bases and J 6 bases; bases outside gene matches: 9. Germline V gene lookup returns CDR1 DFQATT and CDR2 SNEGSKA (reference sequence). The CDR3 length is 14 residues. This chain's CDR3 is CSALGVSGSNEQFF. DNA for the CDR3: TGCAGTGCCCTCGGGGTTAGCGGGAGCAATGAGCAGTTCTTC.

This rearrangement joins TRBV3-1 to TRBJ2-7; 9 bases are a match to TRBD1. CDR1 and CDR2 from the germline V gene are LGHDT and YNNKEL (reference sequence). V shed 4 bases and J 3 bases; nucleotides not matched to a gene: 4. The CDR3 runs to 14 residues. The CDR3 nucleotides are TGTGCCAGCAGCCCGGACAGGGGCGACTACGAGCAGTACTTC. This gives the protein CASSPDRGDYEQYF.

The chain employs TRBV29-1 and TRBJ2-1; 12 bases match TRBD2. The J segment lost 2 bases and the V segment lost 2 bases, leaving 1 base of the junction unmatched. This CDR3 contains 15 residues. Germline values: CDR1 SQVTM, CDR2 ANQGSEA. CDR3 in DNA: TGCAGCGTTGAACCTAGCGGGAGGGCCTACAATGAGCAGTTCTTC. It specifies CSVEPSGRAYNEQFF.

The table lists this clonotype with a count of one. The chain is built from TRBV2 and TRBJ2-5; D is ambiguous. Germline-derived CDR1 and CDR2 are SNHLY and FYNNEI. V lost 7 bases to trimming and J lost 2 bases, with 8 bases between them. The CDR3 runs 12 residues. The DNA of the CDR3 is TGTGCCAGCAAGGGTTTTCAAGAGACCCAGTACTTC. Residues: CASKGFQETQYF. The complete variable domain, with remaining parts taken from reference TRBV2 and TRBJ2-5, reads EPEVTQTPSHQVTQMGQEVILRCVPISNHLYFYWYRQILGQKVEFLVSFYNNEISEKSEIFDDQFSVERPDGSNFTLKIRSTKLEDSAMYFCASKGFQETQYFGPGTRLLVL.

This clonotype was recorded only once. This rearrangement joins TRBV27 to TRBJ2-1, with 13 bases aligning to TRBD2. The CDR3 sequence is 17 residues long. Trimming at V came to 5 bases and at J to 1 base, leaving 5 bases not matched to a gene. CDR1 MNHEY and CDR2 SMNVEV come from the germline V gene (reference sequence). CDR3 loop: CASSLGTSGESYNEQFF. CDR3 DNA sequence: TGTGCCAGCAGTCTCGGGACTAGCGGGGAATCCTACAATGAGCAGTTCTTC.

The chain has TRBV28 and TRBJ1-5; D not resolved. The germline V and J ends were trimmed by 3 bases and 11 bases, with 14 bases remaining between them. The germline gives CDR1 MDHEN, CDR2 SYDVKM. The CDR3 extends over 13 amino acids. CDR3 bases: TGTGCCAGCAGTTTGCGATCTCCGTGGGCCCAGCATTTT. Amino acids: CASSLRSPWAQHF.

In this sample, this clonotype turned up once. The rearrangement links TRBV29-1 to TRBJ1-2, with a weak D call TRBD1 (6 bases). The CDR3 extends over 13 amino acids. Germline loops: CDR1 SQVTM, CDR2 ANQGSEA. V dropped 6 bases and J dropped 11 bases, with 22 bases sitting between them. This chain's CDR3 is CSVLNQGPPGYTF. CDR3 in DNA: TGCAGCGTCCTCAATCAGGGGCCTCCGGGGTACACCTTC. Drawing the rest from reference TRBV29-1 and TRBJ1-2, the complete variable domain is SAVISQKPSRDICQRGTSLTIQCQVDSQVTMMFWYRQQPGQSLTLIATANQGSEATYESGFVIDKFPISRPNLTFSTLTVSNMSPEDSSIYLCSVLNQGPPGYTFGSGTRLTVV.

The CDR3 coding sequence is TGCAGCGTTGAAGGTGGCCGATCCTACGAGCAGTACTTC. Translation: CSVEGGRSYEQYF. The chain recombines TRBV29-1 with TRBJ2-7; the D is unclear. Trimming took 1 base from V and 1 from J, leaving 8 bases between them. The CDR3 runs to 13 residues. Per germline, CDR1 SQVTM and CDR2 ANQGSEA.

The count of this clonotype is one. This chain connects TRBV5-6 to TRBJ2-7; D is possibly TRBD2 (6 bases). This CDR3 is 14 amino acids long. The V end lost 0 bases, the J end lost 2 bases, and 9 bases lay between the germline ends. Germline V gives CDR1 SGHDT, CDR2 YYEEEE. CDR3 nucleotides: TGTGCCAGCAGCTTGGCGGGGGTCGCCTACGAGCAGTACTTC. It yields the protein CASSLAGVAYEQYF.

The gene calls are TRBV6-1 and TRBJ1-5; the D is unclear. Germline V CDR1 and CDR2: MNHNS, SASEGT. V lost 1 base to trimming and J lost 0 bases, with 19 bases between them. The CDR3 is made up of 19 amino acids. The CDR3 here is CASSEDAYRDHYSNQPQHF. CDR3 sequence (DNA): TGTGCCAGCAGTGAAGACGCCTACCGGGATCACTATAGCAATCAGCCCCAGCATTTT.

The chain employs TRBV2 and TRBJ2-7; D gene unclear. V was shortened by 2 bases and J by 5 bases, with 13 bases between the two germline ends. Germline V gene data show CDR1 as SNHLY and CDR2 as FYNNEI. The CDR3 is 14 residues long. CDR3 bases: TGTGCCAGCAGTGAATTAAAGGGCAGCAACGAGCAGTACTTC. This codes for CASSELKGSNEQYF.

The genes are TRBV5-1 and TRBJ2-1; D is unresolved. V lost 4 bases and J lost 8, with 13 bases in between. Germline CDR1 is SGHRS and CDR2 is YFSETQ. The CDR3 has 13 residues. The CDR3 protein is CASSIPRADEQFF. CDR3 DNA: TGCGCCAGCAGCATCCCTCGGGCCGATGAGCAGTTCTTC.

This sequence joins TRBV27 and TRBJ1-5; D gene unclear. Trimming took 1 base from V and 6 from J, leaving 7 bases between them. Germline V gene sequence: CDR1 MNHEY, CDR2 SMNVEV (reference sequence). The CDR3 runs 13 residues. CDR3 DNA: TGTGCCAGCAGTTTATGGGCCGGTCAGCCCCAGCATTTT. This encodes CASSLWAGQPQHF.

J is TRBJ1-2 and V is TRBV5-1; 11 bases line up with TRBD1. CDR1 is SGHRS and CDR2 is YFSETQ in the germline V gene. The junction had 13 bases not matched to a gene; V was cut back by 4 bases and J by 8 bases. CDR3 length: 16 residues. The DNA for the CDR3 is TGCGCCAGCAGCACCGGCCCGGGACAGGGGGATGAAGGCTACACCTTC. This translates into CASSTGPGQGDEGYTF.

This chain uses TRBV20-1 with TRBJ2-1, with TRBD1 as a possible D gene (5 bases). The CDR3 covers 13 residues. V lost 5 bases to trimming and J lost 4 bases, with 12 bases between them. Germline V gene sequence: CDR1 DFQATT, CDR2 SNEGSKA (reference sequence). CDR3 bases: TGCAGTGCTGCGACCCAGGGATACAATGAGCAGTTCTTC. As protein: CSAATQGYNEQFF.

The V call is TRBV20-1, the J call TRBJ2-3; a weak D match, TRBD1 (5 bases). This CDR3 is 15 amino acids long. V lost 1 base and J 0 bases, leaving 11 bases between the germline ends. The V gene's germline CDR1 is DFQATT and CDR2 SNEGSKA (reference sequence). The DNA of the CDR3 is TGCAGTGCTAGAGGCAGGGCGTCAAGCACAGATACGCAGTATTTT. Encoded protein: CSARGRASSTDTQYF.

V usage is TRBV4-1 and J usage is TRBJ2-7; 10 bases match TRBD2. The CDR3 sequence is 16 residues long. Germline V lookup: CDR1 MGHRA, CDR2 YSYEKL. Trimming cost V 0 bases and J 7 bases; bases outside gene matches: 9. The CDR3 sequence is CASSQDGTSAFVEQYF. The CDR3 region has the DNA TGCGCCAGCAGCCAAGATGGGACTAGCGCGTTCGTGGAGCAGTACTTC.

This clonotype was seen only a few times. The rearrangement uses TRBV6-6 and TRBJ2-2; D call uncertain. V was cut by 0 bases and J by 5 bases, with 1 base left in between. The CDR3 is 12 amino acids. CDR1 is MNHNY, CDR2 SVGAGI, per germline (reference sequence). CDR3 in DNA: TGTGCCAGCAGTTACTCGACCGGGGAGCTGTTTTTT. Translation: CASSYSTGELFF.

The V call is TRBV29-1, the J call TRBJ2-3; D possibly corresponds to TRBD2 (6 bases). Trimming removed 4 bases from V and 2 bases from J, with 16 bases in between. Germline values: CDR1 SQVTM, CDR2 ANQGSEA. This CDR3 spans 15 amino acids. The CDR3 sequence is CSVGAPSGFTDTQYF. For the CDR3, the DNA is TGCAGCGTTGGAGCTCCCAGCGGGTTCACAGATACGCAGTATTTT.

This chain uses TRBV29-1 with TRBJ2-2, with a tentative D call TRBD2 (5 bases). The CDR3 covers 13 residues. Germline V gene lookup returns CDR1 SQVTM and CDR2 ANQGSEA. The V and J ends lost 6 bases and 3 bases respectively, with 11 bases between them. In DNA, the CDR3 is TGCAGCGTCTGGACTGCCGACACCGGGGAGCTGTTTTTT. It encodes CSVWTADTGELFF.

The rearrangement uses TRBV30 and TRBJ1-2; D is undetermined. V lost 4 bases to trimming and J lost 3 bases, with 6 bases between them. This CDR3 has 11 residues. Looked up from germline, CDR1 is GTSNPN and CDR2 is SVGIG (reference sequence). The chain's CDR3 is CAWMGYYGYTF. CDR3 coding DNA: TGTGCCTGGATGGGTTACTATGGCTACACCTTC.